This note documents a single T cell receptor (beta chain) sequence. The record originates from a study of Graves' ophthalmopathy and Graves' hyperthyroidism. Unmatched junction bases numbered 9, after V lost 7 bases and J lost 3 bases. The CDR3 extends over 15 amino acids. Germline CDR1 is ENHRY and CDR2 is SYGVKD. Using RNA transcripts, the TCR beta CDR3 regions were amplified. An initial RT-PCR round employing HTBI primers preceded a second-round multiplex PCR. TCRdb called the multiplex PCR reads again in MiXCR, with one record for every CDR3 protein. Of 1 million to 1.3 million distinct CDR3 sequences listed, less than 45% are singletons. Patients were excluded if they had other autoimmune diseases or uncontrolled infections, and likewise if pregnancy or lactation applied.

The sample consisted of peripheral blood or thyroid tissue (not recorded which). This receptor was identified in an adult man with Graves' hyperthyroidism. V gene TRBV10-3 combines with J gene TRBJ2-5, with TRBD1 matching over 9 bases. This CDR3 is CAIMPGTGSEETQYF. The CDR3 bases are TGTGCCATCATGCCGGGGACAGGGTCAGAAGAGACCCAGTACTTC.